This T cell receptor (beta chain) was recovered during a study of cytomegalovirus exposure and HLA in healthy donors. Study-wide findings and caveats: High specificity and sensitivity for cytomegalovirus status were reported for the classifier.

The CDR3 has 15 residues. Germline V CDR1 and CDR2: LNHNV, YYDKDF (reference sequence). With V trimmed by 2 bases and J by 8 bases, 10 bases remained unmatched. In its sample, this clone was seen once. Antigen unknown. Produced via immunoSEQ multiplex PCR; TCRdb's table is partial and in-frame only. The table includes 100,000 to 150,000 clones, approximately 89% detected once. These donors were members of the roughly 120-subject validation cohort, a group separate from the approximately 680-subject first cohort. The chain is built from TRBV15 and TRBJ1-2; 8 bases agree with TRBD1. This TCR was recovered from a woman younger than 35 in good health and CMV-seronegative. The sequenced material came from PBMCs. The CDR3 loop is CATSRSRTGREGYTF. As DNA, the CDR3 is TGTGCCACCAGCAGATCTAGGACAGGGAGGGAGGGCTACACCTTC.